This T cell receptor beta chain emerged from a study of cytotoxic CD8 clonotypes in ibrutinib-treated CLL. The wider study: After median roughly 68 months, approximately 15 stayed in remission, about twelve progressed; responses roughly 25 partial, 2 complete.

Assay used: immunoSEQ multiplex PCR; TCRdb lists only in-frame clones, some missing. The sample contains around 250,000 clones, about three quarters of which appear only once. This clone was seen a few times. Its antigen is as yet unknown. Whole-study findings and limits: An increase in clonality occurred at ibrutinib response, followed by a return toward baseline at progression. With treatment, public clonotypes, which were uncommon, either contracted or remained stable.

CDR3 length: 16 amino acids. From germline, CDR1 is MNHEY and CDR2 SMNVEV (reference sequence). The V gene end was trimmed by 5 bases and the J gene end by 1 base; junction bases not matched to a gene: 6. The sequences come from PBMCs, collected after 24 months of ibrutinib treatment. The chain combines TRBV27 with TRBJ2-1, with TRBD2 matching over 9 bases. The source of this sequence is a human donor with chronic lymphocytic leukemia. This chain's CDR3 is CASSRHSGSSYNEQFF. The CDR3 nucleotides are TGTGCCAGCAGTCGCCATAGCGGGAGTTCCTACAATGAGCAGTTCTTC.